The 29 T cell receptor beta chains below come from one sample, sequenced in a study of T cell clones after liver transplantation (dated by TCRdb to between 2018 and 2021). Receptors were amplified or captured by the immunoSEQ multiplex PCR assay. The table comes from immuneACCESS by way of TCRdb, which keeps in-frame sequences with V and J called. Part of the clones is missing from these tables; in studies checked, under half for an unresolved V gene and the rest for unknown reasons. The sample has tens of thousands of clones on record, 82% of them singletons. 0.45% to 0.6% of the sample is in the top ten clones. The source was CD4+ T cells from blood, collected roughly 3.5 years after liver transplant. The receptor source for this set is a human patient who received a liver transplant. Following a transplant, some T cells may be graft donor cells, not patient cells.

V usage is TRBV7-2 and J usage is TRBJ1-5; D unresolved. V dropped 3 bases and J dropped 0 bases, with 6 bases sitting between them. This CDR3 is 14 amino acids long. Germline V gives CDR1 SGHTA, CDR2 FQGNSA. The CDR3 region has the DNA TGTGCCAGCAGCTTTGGGTATAGCAATCAGCCCCAGCATTTT. Residues: CASSFGYSNQPQHF.

The chain has TRBV7-2 and TRBJ2-2; 12 bases line up with TRBD2. Germline V gives CDR1 SGHTA, CDR2 FQGNSA. CDR3 length: 16 amino acids. V lost 6 bases to trimming and J lost 7 bases; unmatched junction nucleotides: 9. The CDR3 is CASSAGLAGILGELFF. DNA of the CDR3: TGTGCCAGCAGTGCCGGACTAGCGGGAATTCTCGGGGAGCTGTTTTTT.

The chain carries TRBV11-2 and TRBJ2-5; D is perhaps TRBD1 (7 bases). Trimming removed 5 bases from V and 5 bases from J, with 15 bases in between. This CDR3 spans 14 amino acids. Germline loops: CDR1 SGHAT, CDR2 FQNNGV. The CDR3 here is CASSGDSAGETQYF. In DNA form, the CDR3 reads TGTGCCAGCAGCGGGGACAGCGCGGGGGAGACCCAGTACTTC.

This clone was detected a few times. V is TRBV7-2 and J is TRBJ2-2; D remains unclear. Germline V gene data show CDR1 as SGHTA and CDR2 as FQGNSA. With 3 bases removed from V and 4 bases from J, the gap between germline ends came to 9 bases. This CDR3 contains 14 residues. CDR3 loop: CASSFQTTTGELFF. The CDR3 DNA reads as TGTGCCAGCAGCTTCCAGACAACCACCGGGGAGCTGTTTTTT. The whole variable domain, filled in from reference TRBV7-2 and TRBJ2-2, reads GAGVSQSPSNKVTEKGKDVELRCDPISGHTALYWYRQSLGQGLEFLIYFQGNSAPDKSGLPSDRFSAERTGGSVSTLTIQRTQQEDSAVYLCASSFQTTTGELFFGEGSRLTVL.

This clone occurred a few times. This sequence joins TRBV5-1 and TRBJ2-1; 9 nucleotides match TRBD1. The junction had 16 bases not matched to a gene; V was cut back by 7 bases and J by 8 bases. The germline V gene encodes CDR1 SGHRS and CDR2 YFSETQ. The CDR3 spans 16 residues. The CDR3 protein is CASSRVRGQGGHEQFF. The CDR3 bases are TGCGCCAGCTCTCGTGTCAGGGGACAGGGAGGGCATGAGCAGTTCTTC.

The V gene is TRBV5-1, the J gene TRBJ2-1, with D perhaps matching TRBD1 or TRBD2 (6 bases each). Germline-derived CDR1 and CDR2 are SGHRS and YFSETQ. Trimming cost V 5 bases and J 4 bases, with 13 bases left between them. The CDR3 contains 14 residues. The CDR3 DNA reads TGCGCCAGCAGGGAGGGGGGCCTTTACAATGAGCAGTTCTTC. Its protein is CASREGGLYNEQFF.

This clone appeared a few times. The chain combines TRBV5-1 with TRBJ2-5; D uncertain. V lost 6 bases to trimming and J lost 5 bases, with 14 bases between them. The CDR3 totals 13 residues. Per the germline V gene, CDR1 is SGHRS and CDR2 is YFSETQ. The CDR3 DNA reads TGCGCCAGCACTCTTAGTAGTCGGGAGACCCAGTACTTC. This gives the protein CASTLSSRETQYF.

The J gene is TRBJ2-1, the V gene TRBV5-1; 11 bases fit TRBD2. The CDR3 covers 13 residues. Germline assignment: CDR1 SGHRS and CDR2 YFSETQ. Trimming cost V 5 bases and J 8 bases; bases outside gene matches: 3. The CDR3 protein is CASSLAGGHEQFF. CDR3 DNA sequence: TGCGCCAGCAGTTTAGCGGGAGGGCATGAGCAGTTCTTC.

This clone was found once. The junction does not match germline at one end; this may be a read error. The chain uses TRBV4-1 and TRBJ2-2; D not resolved. Germline-derived CDR1 and CDR2 are MGHRA and YSYEKL. The length of the CDR3 is 16 residues. CDR3 sequence reads: CASNQDFGPNTGELFF. CDR3 nucleotide sequence: TGCGCCAGCAACCAAGATTTCGGCCCCAACACCGGGGAGCTGTTTTTT.

V is TRBV1 and J is TRBJ2-1; TRBD2, the table's D call, was not compared with the DNA. TRBV1 has pseudogene status. The CDR3 sequence is 15 residues long. The CDR3 protein is CTSSHRSGAYNEQFF. The DNA for the CDR3 is TGCACCAGCAGCCATAGGAGCGGGGCTTACAATGAGCAGTTCTTC.

J is TRBJ1-2 and V is TRBV29-1; D may be TRBD1 (6 bases). V shed 7 bases and J shed 2 bases, with 17 bases lying between them. From germline, CDR1 is SQVTM and CDR2 ANQGSEA. The CDR3 is 14 residues long. CDR3 sequence reads: CSAAPWTDNYGYTF. As DNA, the CDR3 is TGCAGCGCGGCCCCCTGGACAGACAACTATGGCTACACCTTC. The full variable domain, in which reference TRBV29-1 and TRBJ1-2 provide the parts outside the CDR3, is SAVISQKPSRDICQRGTSLTIQCQVDSQVTMMFWYRQQPGQSLTLIATANQGSEATYESGFVIDKFPISRPNLTFSTLTVSNMSPEDSSIYLCSAAPWTDNYGYTFGSGTRLTVV.

As concerns this clone: This sample also contains other DNA sequences that code for the same CDR3. J is TRBJ1-5 and V is TRBV19; D remains unclear. The V gene lost 7 bases and the J gene lost 2 bases, with 12 bases spanning the gap. This CDR3 comprises 14 residues. Germline-derived CDR1 and CDR2 are LNHDA and SQIVND (reference sequence). The CDR3 region has the DNA TGTGCCAGTAACCCCAGAGGCGGCAATCAGCCCCAGCATTTT. This gives the protein CASNPRGGNQPQHF.

This chain connects TRBV7-2 to TRBJ2-5, with TRBD2 identical over 8 bases. Germline V gives CDR1 SGHTA, CDR2 FQGNSA. This CDR3 is 18 amino acids long. Germline trimming cut 1 base from V and 0 bases from J; bases unmatched to any gene: 10. The CDR3 nucleotides are TGTGCCAGCAGCTTAGGGGTACTAGCGGACACTTACCAAGAGACCCAGTACTTC. Translating it yields CASSLGVLADTYQETQYF.

The chain joins TRBV28 to TRBJ1-5; D ambiguous. CDR1 MDHEN and CDR2 SYDVKM come from the germline V gene. This CDR3 has 13 residues. Deletions cut 2 bases from V and 4 bases from J, with 6 bases between. The CDR3 DNA reads as TGTGCCAGCAGTTTAGACGGAAATCAGCCCCAGCATTTT. Protein sequence: CASSLDGNQPQHF. Combining the CDR3 with reference TRBV28 and TRBJ1-5 gives the whole variable domain DVKVTQSSRYLVKRTGEKVFLECVQDMDHENMFWYRQDPGLGLRLIYFSYDVKMKEKGDIPEGYSVSREKKERFSLILESASTNQTSMYLCASSLDGNQPQHFGDGTRLSIL.

The rearrangement uses TRBV5-1 and TRBJ2-1; TRBD2 matches 7 bases. The germline V gene encodes CDR1 SGHRS and CDR2 YFSETQ. V trimming: 4 bases; J trimming: 0 bases; junction bases outside the gene matches: 4. The CDR3 is made up of 15 amino acids. The CDR3 sequence: CASSLLASSYNEQFF. The DNA for the CDR3 is TGCGCCAGCAGCCTACTAGCGAGCTCCTACAATGAGCAGTTCTTC.

The chain joins TRBV5-1 to TRBJ1-5; 9 bases fit TRBD1. Per the germline V gene, CDR1 is SGHRS and CDR2 is YFSETQ. Trimming at V came to 4 bases and at J to 6 bases, leaving 11 bases not matched to a gene. There are 16 residues in the CDR3. The CDR3 here is CASSVLPPGQGQPQHF. Written as DNA, the CDR3 is TGCGCCAGCAGCGTACTACCCCCGGGACAGGGTCAGCCCCAGCATTTT.

J is TRBJ2-7 and V is TRBV7-2; D remains unclear. This CDR3 is 13 amino acids long. Trimming stripped 0 bases from V and 4 bases from J, with 7 bases between. CDR1 is SGHTA and CDR2 is FQGNSA in the germline V gene. CDR3 region: CASSLARSYEQYF. DNA of the CDR3: TGTGCCAGCAGCTTAGCGCGGAGTTACGAGCAGTACTTC.

The V and J genes are TRBV7-3 and TRBJ1-3; TRBD1 might be the D (6 bases). Trimming left V 0 bases short and J 0 bases short, with 12 bases between. The CDR3 spans 17 residues. Germline V CDR1 and CDR2: SGHTA, FQGTGA. In DNA, the CDR3 is TGTGCCAGCAGCTTAACGGGCGACAGGAACTCTGGAAACACCATATATTTT. Its protein product is CASSLTGDRNSGNTIYF. Full variable domain (outside the CDR3, taken from reference TRBV7-3 and TRBJ1-3): GAGVSQTPSNKVTEKGKYVELRCDPISGHTALYWYRQSLGQGPEFLIYFQGTGAADDSGLPNDRFFAVRPEGSVSTLKIQRTERGDSAVYLCASSLTGDRNSGNTIYFGEGSWLTVV.

This clone came up once. The rearrangement links TRBV11-1 to TRBJ2-1; 9 nucleotides agree with TRBD2. Germline V CDR1 and CDR2: SGHAT, FQDESV (reference sequence). This CDR3 contains 17 residues. Trimming cost V 3 bases and J 4 bases; bases outside gene matches: 10. As DNA, the CDR3 is TGTGCCAGCAGCTTGGTAGGCCTAGCGGGACTTTACAATGAGCAGTTCTTC. Protein: CASSLVGLAGLYNEQFF. The complete variable domain, with remaining parts taken from reference TRBV11-1 and TRBJ2-1, reads EAEVAQSPRYKITEKSQAVAFWCDPISGHATLYWYRQILGQGPELLVQFQDESVVDDSQLPKDRFSAERLKGVDSTLKIQPAELGDSAMYLCASSLVGLAGLYNEQFFGPGTRLTVL.

This clone appeared a few times. The chain couples TRBV7-3 to TRBJ1-1; possibly TRBD1 for D (6 bases). Germline-derived CDR1 and CDR2 are SGHTA and FQGTGA. The ends were cut back, 4 bases at V and 5 bases at J, with 14 bases in the middle. This CDR3 is 14 amino acids long. CDR3 sequence reads: CASSWGRGNTEAFF. The CDR3 DNA reads as TGTGCCAGCAGCTGGGGGAGGGGGAATACTGAAGCTTTCTTT.

The rearrangement links TRBV5-6 to TRBJ2-7; D call uncertain. The ends were cut back, 4 bases at V and 3 bases at J, with 23 bases in the middle. The germline CDR1 and CDR2 sequences are SGHDT and YYEEEE. CDR3 length: 17 amino acids. The CDR3 loop is CASSPFIRKATVYEQYF. CDR3 nucleotides: TGTGCCAGCAGCCCTTTTATTAGGAAAGCCACGGTCTACGAGCAGTACTTC.

The sample holds a few counts of this clone. The chain recombines TRBV14 with TRBJ1-1; D is perhaps TRBD1 (5 bases). Germline V gene data show CDR1 as SGHDN and CDR2 as FVKESK. The CDR3 length is 15 residues. With 5 bases removed from V and 0 bases from J, the gap between germline ends came to 13 bases. The CDR3 DNA reads as TGTGCCAGCAGCGCCCATCAGGGAATGAACACTGAAGCTTTCTTT. It encodes CASSAHQGMNTEAFF.

V is TRBV7-9 and J is TRBJ1-4; D perhaps matches TRBD1 (5 bases). V shed 5 bases and J shed 3 bases, with 10 bases lying between them. There are 14 residues in the CDR3. In germline, CDR1 is SEHNR, CDR2 FQNEAQ (reference sequence). For the CDR3, the DNA is TGTGCCAGCAGCGACGGGACGGCTAATGAAAAACTGTTTTTT. This sequence encodes CASSDGTANEKLFF. The full variable domain, with the rest looked up from reference TRBV7-9 and TRBJ1-4, is DTGVSQNPRHKITKRGQNVTFRCDPISEHNRLYWYRQTLGQGPEFLTYFQNEAQLEKSRLLSDRFSAERPKGSFSTLEIQRTEQGDSAMYLCASSDGTANEKLFFGSGTQLSVL.

The J gene is TRBJ2-1, the V gene TRBV7-6; 10 bases line up with TRBD2. The CDR3 loop spans 17 amino acids. V trimming: 4 bases; J trimming: 10 bases; junction bases outside the gene matches: 16. Germline values: CDR1 SGHVS, CDR2 FNYEAQ. The DNA of the CDR3 is TGTGCCAGCAGCTCCCACGCCCCAGCGGGAGGGGGGAACGAGCAGTTCTTC. It encodes CASSSHAPAGGGNEQFF.

This clone has a handful of counts. The chain joins TRBV2 to TRBJ1-5; no reliable D call. The CDR3 length is 14 residues. V gave up 5 bases and J gave up 7 bases, with 15 bases separating them. Per the germline V gene, CDR1 is SNHLY and CDR2 is FYNNEI. The CDR3 sequence: CASSQVLGGQPQHF. CDR3 in DNA: TGTGCCAGCAGTCAAGTCCTGGGCGGGCAGCCCCAGCATTTT. Full variable domain (outside the CDR3, taken from reference TRBV2 and TRBJ1-5): EPEVTQTPSHQVTQMGQEVILRCVPISNHLYFYWYRQILGQKVEFLVSFYNNEISEKSEIFDDQFSVERPDGSNFTLKIRSTKLEDSAMYFCASSQVLGGQPQHFGDGTRLSIL.

This chain links TRBV11-1 with TRBJ1-2; D might be TRBD1 (5 bases). The V and J ends lost 4 bases and 2 bases respectively, with 11 bases between them. Germline V lookup: CDR1 SGHAT, CDR2 FQDESV (reference sequence). This CDR3 contains 14 residues. The CDR3 is CASSSTQGNYGYTF. The CDR3 DNA follows: TGTGCCAGCAGCTCGACCCAGGGAAACTATGGCTACACCTTC.

The V gene is TRBV19, the J gene TRBJ2-7; D possibly corresponds to TRBD2 (6 bases). Between the trimmed V and J ends, which lost 6 bases and 4 bases, there was a span of 25 bases. Germline CDR1 reads LNHDA; CDR2 reads SQIVND (reference sequence). This CDR3 has 17 amino acids. CDR3 coding DNA: TGTGCCAGTAGCCGTAATTCGGGGGACGCCGTCAAATACGAGCAGTACTTC. This codes for CASSRNSGDAVKYEQYF.

Written as DNA, the CDR3 is TGTGCCAGCAGTTTCTTCGCAGCATCCGGTATCAAAAACATTCAGTACTTC. Translating gives CASSFFAASGIKNIQYF. This chain uses TRBV28 with TRBJ2-4; D is unresolved. In germline, CDR1 is MDHEN, CDR2 SYDVKM. The CDR3 is 17 amino acids. Trimming cost V 3 bases and J 3 bases, with 18 bases left between them.

The table lists this clone with a count of one. V usage is TRBV6-5 and J usage is TRBJ1-1; possibly TRBD1 for D (5 bases). This CDR3 has 12 amino acids. Germline V gene data show CDR1 as MNHEY and CDR2 as SVGAGI. Trimming left V 5 bases short and J 9 bases short, with 13 bases between. The CDR3, as DNA: TGTGCCAGCAGTACTGGGGGACCCAAAGCTTTCTTT. Protein sequence: CASSTGGPKAFF.